Each of the 28 T cell receptor beta chains below was sequenced from the same sample in a study of OX40 agonist ivuxolimab in advanced cancers. This table comes from immunoSEQ multiplex PCR, and its TCRdb copy is limited to in-frame clones, with some not included. The top ten clones hold 1.5% to 2% of a sample with 60,000 to 80,000 clones, 84% of them seen once. Here the sequenced sample was CD4+ or CD8+ T cells sorted from blood, taken in a trial of the OX40 agonist ivuxolimab. The receptor set was obtained from an adult with an advanced solid tumor such as melanoma, head and neck, liver or kidney cancer.

As to this clone: An end of the junction differs from the germline gene, which may be a read error. CDR3 sequence reads: CASRGDRVISSF. CDR3 DNA sequence: TGTGCCAGCAGAGGGGACAGGGTGATAAGTTCCTTC. The gene calls are TRBV2 and TRBJ2-7; 9 bases are a match to TRBD1. In germline, CDR1 is SNHLY, CDR2 FYNNEI. The CDR3 sequence is 12 residues long.

The V gene is TRBV6-6, the J gene TRBJ2-6, with D perhaps TRBD1 (6 bases). CDR1 is MNHNY and CDR2 is SVGAGI in the germline V gene (reference sequence). Deletions cut 6 bases from V and 0 bases from J, with 12 bases between. The CDR3 length is 16 residues. The CDR3 loop is CASSPQGGSGANVLTF. For the CDR3, the DNA is TGTGCCAGCAGCCCCCAAGGGGGCTCTGGGGCCAACGTCCTGACTTTC.

The chain uses TRBV7-8 and TRBJ2-1; TRBD1 might be the D (5 bases). Germline V CDR1 and CDR2: SGHVS, FQNEAQ. CDR3 size: 13 residues. With 1 base removed from V and 7 bases from J, the gap between germline ends came to 8 bases. Here the CDR3 DNA reads TGTGCCAGCAGCTTAGGACAGACTAATGAGCAGTTCTTC. Translated: CASSLGQTNEQFF.

The chain has TRBV5-6 and TRBJ2-1, with 8 nucleotides matching TRBD2. CDR1 and CDR2 from the germline V gene are SGHDT and YYEEEE. J was trimmed by 6 bases and V by 1 base; bases with no gene match: 3. The CDR3 loop spans 14 amino acids. The CDR3: CASSLFSGTNEQFF. The CDR3 nucleotides read TGTGCCAGCAGCTTGTTTAGCGGGACCAATGAGCAGTTCTTC.

CDR3 region: CASSEAEYSNQPQHF. DNA for the CDR3: TGTGCCAGCAGTGAGGCGGAATATAGCAATCAGCCCCAGCATTTT. The chain carries TRBV6-4 and TRBJ1-5; D call uncertain. The germline V gene encodes CDR1 MRHNA and CDR2 SNTAGT. The CDR3 runs to 15 residues. With 3 bases removed from V and 0 bases from J, the gap between germline ends came to 9 bases.

The sample holds a few counts of this clone. The chain links TRBV5-5 to TRBJ2-2; D might be TRBD1 (6 bases). The germline gives CDR1 SGHKS, CDR2 YYEKEE (reference sequence). There are 15 residues in the CDR3. V lost 7 bases and J 2 bases, leaving 15 bases between the germline ends. This CDR3 reads CASGLTGLNTGELFF. The CDR3 coding sequence is TGTGCCAGCGGGTTGACAGGTTTAAACACCGGGGAGCTGTTTTTT.

V gene TRBV9 combines with J gene TRBJ2-3, with unresolved D. The germline V gene has CDR1 SGDLS and CDR2 YYNGEE. Deletions cut 0 bases from V and 2 bases from J, with 10 bases between. CDR3 size: 15 residues. CDR3 protein: CASSVGGLPTDTQYF. Written as DNA, the CDR3 is TGTGCCAGCAGCGTAGGTGGGCTACCCACAGATACGCAGTATTTT. The whole variable domain, remainder taken from reference TRBV9 and TRBJ2-3, is DSGVTQTPKHLITATGQRVTLRCSPRSGDLSVYWYQQSLDQGLQFLIQYYNGEERAKGNILERFSAQQFPDLHSELNLSSLELGDSALYFCASSVGGLPTDTQYFGPGTRLTVL.

The chain carries TRBV6-8 and TRBJ2-3; D might be TRBD1 (6 bases). There are 15 residues in the CDR3. Trimming took off 5 bases at V and 0 bases at J, with 12 bases between the two ends. CDR1 MNHGY and CDR2 SAAAGT come from the germline V gene. In DNA, the CDR3 is TGTGCCAGCAGTCACCGGGACAAGAGCACAGATACGCAGTATTTT. Protein product: CASSHRDKSTDTQYF.

The V gene is TRBV7-6, the J gene TRBJ2-2, with 9 nucleotides matching TRBD2. The ends lost 5 bases at V and 3 bases at J; junction bases unmatched: 7. CDR3 length: 16 residues. The germline gives CDR1 SGHVS, CDR2 FNYEAQ. CDR3 DNA: TGTGCCAGCAGCCCTATAGCGGGAGCAGACACCGGGGAGCTGTTTTTT. Translated, it gives CASSPIAGADTGELFF.

The CDR3: CASSSFTGFEQYF. The DNA for the CDR3 is TGTGCCAGTAGTTCATTTACAGGGTTCGAGCAGTACTTC. The chain carries TRBV19 and TRBJ2-7; a weak D match, TRBD1 (6 bases). Trimming shortened V by 5 bases and J by 6 bases, and 14 bases separated the two germline ends. The germline V gene encodes CDR1 LNHDA and CDR2 SQIVND (reference sequence). The CDR3 extends over 13 amino acids.

The V and J genes are TRBV7-3 and TRBJ2-5; a weak D match, TRBD2 (5 bases). CDR3 size: 13 residues. Germline loops: CDR1 SGHTA, CDR2 FQGTGA. V shed 3 bases and J shed 0 bases, with 5 bases lying between them. This CDR3 reads CASSFGNQETQYF. The CDR3 region has the DNA TGTGCCAGCAGCTTCGGGAACCAAGAGACCCAGTACTTC. Full variable domain (rest looked up from reference TRBV7-3 and TRBJ2-5): GAGVSQTPSNKVTEKGKYVELRCDPISGHTALYWYRQSLGQGPEFLIYFQGTGAADDSGLPNDRFFAVRPEGSVSTLKIQRTERGDSAVYLCASSFGNQETQYFGPGTRLLVL.

There are a few counts of this clone. The rearrangement uses TRBV6-5 and TRBJ1-2; possible D gene TRBD1, 5 bases. Trimming cost V 6 bases and J 4 bases, with 15 bases left between them. CDR3 length: 14 amino acids. Germline-derived CDR1 and CDR2 are MNHEY and SVGAGI. This CDR3 is CASSRLQGSYGYTF. The CDR3 coding sequence is TGTGCCAGCAGCCGACTTCAGGGTTCCTATGGCTACACCTTC.

The V gene is TRBV28, the J gene TRBJ1-3, with unresolved D. CDR1 and CDR2 from the germline V gene are MDHEN and SYDVKM. This CDR3 is 17 amino acids long. V was pared by 8 bases and J by 0 bases, with 20 bases between. CDR3 nucleotides: TGTGCCAGCGGTGTTATCCACGGGAAAGACTCTGGAAACACCATATATTTT. Protein product: CASGVIHGKDSGNTIYF.

The chain uses TRBV11-2 and TRBJ2-1, with a possible D match to TRBD2 (6 bases). CDR1 is SGHAT and CDR2 is FQNNGV in the germline V gene. The CDR3 is 15 residues long. V was clipped by 1 base and J by 3 bases, with 10 bases between them. CDR3 in amino acids: CASSLGLVIYNEQFF. DNA for the CDR3: TGTGCCAGCAGCTTAGGACTAGTTATCTACAATGAGCAGTTCTTC.

The V call is TRBV7-9, the J call TRBJ2-1, with 10 bases that match TRBD2. The CDR3 runs 16 residues. Trimming cost V 5 bases and J 3 bases; bases outside gene matches: 7. The V gene's germline CDR1 is SEHNR and CDR2 FQNEAQ (reference sequence). The CDR3 sequence: CASSPIRTSGYNEQFF. CDR3 coding DNA: TGTGCCAGCAGCCCTATCCGGACTAGCGGCTACAATGAGCAGTTCTTC.

This clone has only a few counts. The chain combines TRBV23-1 with TRBJ1-5; D is unresolved. TRBV23-1 is an ORF, with its function uncertain. V was cut by 2 bases and J by 1 base, with 3 bases left in between. CDR3 length: 13 residues. The CDR3 region is CASSQPSNQPQHF. The CDR3 DNA is TGCGCCAGCAGTCAACCCAGCAATCAGCCCCAGCATTTT.

This clone is a singleton in its sample. The chain recombines TRBV28 with TRBJ1-2, with a possible D match to TRBD1 (6 bases). V was trimmed by 8 bases and J by 4 bases, leaving 8 bases between them. This CDR3 comprises 11 residues. Germline CDR1 is MDHEN and CDR2 is SYDVKM. This CDR3 is CASGDIYGYTF. The CDR3 DNA sequence: TGTGCCAGCGGGGACATCTATGGCTACACCTTC.

The V and J genes are TRBV7-3 and TRBJ2-1; either TRBD1 or TRBD2 may supply D (5 bases each). The V gene lost 2 bases and the J gene lost 5 bases, with 13 bases spanning the gap. Per the germline V gene, CDR1 is SGHTA and CDR2 is FQGTGA. This CDR3 comprises 15 residues. The CDR3 reads CASSLLGQEDNEQFF. CDR3 DNA: TGTGCCAGCAGCTTACTGGGGCAGGAGGACAATGAGCAGTTCTTC.

This chain uses TRBV10-3 with TRBJ2-1, with TRBD2 matching over 16 bases. Germline V lookup: CDR1 ENHRY, CDR2 SYGVKD. V lost 3 bases, J lost 5 bases, and 4 bases stayed unmatched. The CDR3 runs to 17 residues. CDR3 loop: CAISDFGTSGRDNEQFF. CDR3 DNA sequence: TGTGCCATCAGTGATTTCGGGACTAGCGGGAGGGACAATGAGCAGTTCTTC.

This chain connects TRBV7-2 to TRBJ1-5; 7 nucleotides align to TRBD1. The CDR3 contains 16 residues. The germline gives CDR1 SGHTA, CDR2 FQGNSA. The trim removed 0 bases at V and 0 bases at J, leaving 2 bases unmatched. Written as DNA, the CDR3 is TGTGCCAGCAGCTTAGCGGGGACAGTTAGCAATCAGCCCCAGCATTTT. Amino acid sequence: CASSLAGTVSNQPQHF.

The chain recombines TRBV10-3 with TRBJ2-5; D perhaps matches TRBD2 (7 bases). Deletions cut 3 bases from V and 4 bases from J, with 15 bases between. The CDR3 totals 15 residues. The germline V gene encodes CDR1 ENHRY and CDR2 SYGVKD. The chain's CDR3 is CAISESGGRRETQYF. The CDR3 DNA sequence: TGTGCCATCAGTGAATCGGGGGGCCGGAGAGAGACCCAGTACTTC.

This sequence joins TRBV5-1 and TRBJ2-2, with 7 bases that match TRBD1. This CDR3 has 15 amino acids. Per the germline V gene, CDR1 is SGHRS and CDR2 is YFSETQ. With 4 bases clipped from V and 5 bases from J, the junction kept 8 bases outside the gene matches. This CDR3 reads CASSADLTGTGELFF. The CDR3 region has the DNA TGCGCCAGCAGCGCAGACCTGACAGGGACCGGGGAGCTGTTTTTT.

This chain links TRBV5-1 with TRBJ1-2; D unresolved. Trimming removed 1 base from V and 4 bases from J, with 14 bases in between. Germline V gives CDR1 SGHRS, CDR2 YFSETQ. This CDR3 comprises 15 residues. The CDR3 nucleotides read TGCGCCAGCAGCTTGCAGGTACCGACCCTCTATGGCTACACCTTC. Protein sequence: CASSLQVPTLYGYTF.

This clone was counted once. This sequence joins TRBV5-4 and TRBJ1-4; 8 bases are a match to TRBD1. The CDR3 spans 15 residues. Germline values: CDR1 SGHNT, CDR2 YYREEE (reference sequence). V lost 5 bases and J lost 4; bases outside the gene matches: 7. The CDR3 coding sequence is TGTGCCAGCAGTTCCGGGACAGGACATAATGAAAAACTGTTTTTT. Its translation: CASSSGTGHNEKLFF.

This clone was counted a few times. The genes are TRBV28 and TRBJ1-2; 7 bases match TRBD1. The CDR3 has 14 amino acids. The J segment lost 2 bases and the V segment lost 3 bases, leaving 3 bases of the junction unmatched. CDR1 and CDR2 from the germline V gene are MDHEN and SYDVKM. The chain's CDR3 is CASSFLGGNYGYTF. CDR3 sequence (DNA): TGTGCCAGCAGTTTTTTAGGGGGCAACTATGGCTACACCTTC.

The genes are TRBV28 and TRBJ2-7; TRBD2 matches at 7 bases. V gave up 3 bases and J gave up 2 bases; unmatched junction bases: 4. The germline gives CDR1 MDHEN, CDR2 SYDVKM. The CDR3 spans 14 residues. The CDR3 bases are TGTGCCAGCAGTTTGCCTAGCGGCGCCTACGAGCAGTACTTC. Protein product: CASSLPSGAYEQYF.

In its sample, this clone was seen a few times. The chain carries TRBV28 and TRBJ2-5; TRBD2 agrees at 7 bases. CDR1 is MDHEN, CDR2 SYDVKM, per germline. The CDR3 sequence is 14 residues long. The V and J ends lost 10 bases and 4 bases, in that order; junction bases with no gene match: 12. This CDR3 reads CAITVAGVSETQYF. Written as DNA, the CDR3 is TGTGCCATCACGGTTGCGGGAGTTTCAGAGACCCAGTACTTC.

This chain links TRBV28 with TRBJ1-4; D remains unclear. This CDR3 contains 12 residues. Per germline, CDR1 MDHEN and CDR2 SYDVKM. V was shortened by 2 bases and J by 11 bases, with 9 bases between the two germline ends. Written as DNA, the CDR3 is TGTGCCAGCAGTTTACCTCGGGAGAAACTGTTTTTT. This sequence encodes CASSLPREKLFF.